What follows are 14 T cell receptor beta chains derived from one specimen sequenced in a study of blood T cells in healthy people across ages. Primed by a sample-barcoded 5' primer and a J-beta primer mix, a second PCR proceeded for about 6 to 12 cycles. TCRdb used MiXCR to reprocess the 5' RACE reads, holding one entry per CDR3 protein. The sample holds fewer than 1,000,000 distinct CDR3 sequences; about 42% are singletons and the top ten take less than 20%. The sequenced sample was blood. Every receptor here comes from a man at least 80 years old in good health.

This clonotype appeared a few times. The chain joins TRBV12-3 or TRBV12-4 to TRBJ1-2; D possibly corresponds to TRBD1 (6 bases). The CDR3 length is 12 residues. Trimming left V 1 base short and J 10 bases short, with 10 bases between. The CDR3 region has the DNA TGTGCCAGCAGTTTAGGCAGGGGCGCCTACACCTTC. Amino acid sequence: CASSLGRGAYTF.

A few counts support this clonotype. In DNA, the CDR3 is TGCGCCAGCAGCTTGGCCGCGGGGCGGTACGAGCAGTACTTC. Translation: CASSLAAGRYEQYF. This chain links TRBV5-1 with TRBJ2-7; D possibly corresponds to TRBD2 (6 bases). Trimming cost V 0 bases and J 4 bases, with 11 bases left between them. This CDR3 contains 14 residues. CDR1 is SGHRS, CDR2 YFSETQ, per germline.

The J gene is TRBJ1-6, the V gene TRBV7-2, with D maybe TRBD1 (5 bases). Germline loops: CDR1 SGHTA, CDR2 FQGNSA. Trimming shortened V by 5 bases and J by 9 bases, and 17 bases separated the two germline ends. CDR3 length: 15 amino acids. The CDR3 sequence is CASSPRVGAGSPLHF. The CDR3 region has the DNA TGTGCCAGCAGCCCCCGGGTCGGGGCCGGTTCACCCCTCCACTTT.

A word on this clonotype: This may come from a read error, since a much larger clone is one base off. The chain uses TRBV15 and TRBJ2-1; D not certain. The CDR3 covers 14 residues. Germline V gene data show CDR1 as LNHNV and CDR2 as YYDKDF (reference sequence). CDR3 sequence reads: CATSSGFSNNEQFF. DNA of the CDR3: TGTGCCACCAGCAGCGGATTCTCCAACAATGAGCAGTTCTTC.

The gene calls are TRBV29-1 and TRBJ1-1; no definite D call. V was clipped by 4 bases and J by 0 bases, with 15 bases between them. The CDR3 runs 15 residues. The V gene's germline CDR1 is SQVTM and CDR2 ANQGSEA. The chain's CDR3 is CSVVNTGRMNTEAFF. CDR3 in DNA: TGCAGCGTTGTCAATACGGGCAGGATGAACACTGAAGCTTTCTTT.

This chain links TRBV7-2 with TRBJ1-4; 8 bases match TRBD1. Germline V gene sequence: CDR1 SGHTA, CDR2 FQGNSA. The length of the CDR3 is 16 residues. The J segment lost 8 bases and the V segment lost 6 bases, leaving 14 bases of the junction unmatched. The CDR3 loop is CASRESSQGGREKLFF. The DNA for the CDR3 is TGTGCCAGCAGAGAAAGCTCACAGGGGGGTAGGGAAAAACTGTTTTTT. Filled out from reference TRBV7-2 and TRBJ1-4, the complete variable domain reads GAGVSQSPSNKVTEKGKDVELRCDPISGHTALYWYRQSLGQGLEFLIYFQGNSAPDKSGLPSDRFSAERTGGSVSTLTIQRTQQEDSAVYLCASRESSQGGREKLFFGSGTQLSVL.

A word on this clonotype: Mismatch with germline at one junction end may stem from a read error. V and J are TRBV3-1 and TRBJ1-2; D is perhaps TRBD1 (5 bases). CDR1 and CDR2 from the germline V gene are LGHDT and YNNKEL (reference sequence). The CDR3 runs to 14 residues. Here the CDR3 reads CVSSQDQGGYGHTF. The CDR3, as DNA: TGTGTCAGCAGCCAAGATCAGGGAGGCTATGGCCACACCTTC.

The CDR3 region is CASSPPDNQETQYF. CDR3 bases: TGTGCCAGCAGTCCACCCGACAACCAAGAGACCCAGTACTTC. The V call is TRBV12-3 or TRBV12-4, the J call TRBJ2-5; D is unresolved. This CDR3 has 14 amino acids. The germline V and J ends were trimmed by 5 bases and 0 bases, with 10 bases remaining between them.

This clonotype was found once. The V and J genes are TRBV6-1 and TRBJ2-5, with 8 nucleotides matching TRBD2. The junction had 11 bases not matched to a gene; V was cut back by 8 bases and J by 9 bases. Germline assignment: CDR1 MNHNS and CDR2 SASEGT. The CDR3 is 13 amino acids. CDR3 sequence reads: CASGGLVGGPQYF. The CDR3 DNA is TGTGCCAGCGGGGGACTAGTGGGGGGGCCCCAGTACTTC.

The chain is built from TRBV28 and TRBJ1-5; D gene unclear. Looked up from germline, CDR1 is MDHEN and CDR2 is SYDVKM. Trimming stripped 2 bases from V and 5 bases from J, with 10 bases between. There are 14 residues in the CDR3. The CDR3 DNA is TGTGCCAGCAGTTTAGGTAGGCGAGATCAGCCCCAGCATTTT. This encodes CASSLGRRDQPQHF.

This clonotype has only a few counts. The chain uses TRBV5-1 and TRBJ1-2, with 7 bases matching TRBD1. The V segment lost 4 bases and the J segment 0 bases; nucleotides outside the gene matches: 3. This CDR3 region has 14 residues. Germline V lookup: CDR1 SGHRS, CDR2 YFSETQ. CDR3 DNA sequence: TGCGCCAGCAGCACCGGGACAGCTAACTATGGCTACACCTTC. Translating gives CASSTGTANYGYTF.

This clonotype was counted many times. The chain has TRBV4-2 and TRBJ2-3, with D possibly being TRBD2 (6 bases). The CDR3 runs 15 residues. Germline CDR1 reads LGHNA; CDR2 reads YNFKEQ. The V end lost 0 bases, the J end lost 6 bases, and 13 bases lay between the germline ends. The CDR3 sequence: CASSQDLRAGDTQYF. CDR3 nucleotides: TGTGCCAGCAGCCAAGATTTGAGGGCGGGGGATACGCAGTATTTT.

The rearrangement uses TRBV27 and TRBJ1-2, with D possibly TRBD1 on 5 matching bases. This CDR3 is 13 amino acids long. The germline gives CDR1 MNHEY, CDR2 SMNVEV (reference sequence). V lost 5 bases and J 8 bases, leaving 15 bases between the germline ends. CDR3 in amino acids: CASSARDGRGYTF. CDR3 bases: TGTGCCAGCAGTGCTCGGGACGGAAGGGGCTACACCTTC.

The genes are TRBV20-1 and TRBJ2-4, with 15 bases that match TRBD2. This CDR3 is built from 17 residues. Germline CDR1 is DFQATT and CDR2 is SNEGSKA (reference sequence). Trimming took 0 bases from V and 4 from J; bases not matched to a gene: 4. CDR3 region: CSARDGTSGGLKNIQYF. For the CDR3, the DNA is TGCAGTGCTAGAGACGGGACTAGCGGGGGGCTTAAAAACATTCAGTACTTC.